The entry below describes one T cell receptor beta chain. The antigen is unknown. This sample was taken from a study of cytomegalovirus exposure and HLA in healthy donors. Across the study: Among the 300 to 500 genotyped donors, 65% to 85% were placed in the Caucasian-associated ancestry cluster.

Amplification used 60 Vbeta primers and 13 Jbeta primers. The protocol was immunoSEQ multiplex PCR, while the TCRdb copy is restricted to in-frame clones and leaves out a portion. The sample gives about 200,000 clones, around four fifths of which show up once; 0.71% is in the top ten. Study findings and constraints: Confirmation in vitro established that three CMV-associated chains were specific for CMV antigens. Published work reported that the classifier diagnosed cytomegalovirus status with high specificity and sensitivity.

V was pared by 5 bases and J by 4 bases, with 5 bases of the junction left unmatched. The CDR3 runs to 14 residues. The germline V gene encodes CDR1 SGHRS and CDR2 YFSETQ. The source is a boy younger than 10 in good health and CMV-seronegative. This chain links TRBV5-1 with TRBJ1-2; 10 bases fit TRBD1. The sequencing sample was made of PBMCs. The CDR3 sequence: CASSSGTGVYGYTF. CDR3 coding DNA: TGCGCCAGCAGTTCCGGGACAGGGGTCTATGGCTACACCTTC.